The 31 T cell receptor beta chains listed next were all sequenced from one sample in a study of read filtering for tumor transcriptome and immune sequencing. From around 440 ng of RNA, a library with molecular barcoded alpha/delta and beta/gamma adaptors was made. TCRdb fed the reads into MiXCR, producing one record per CDR3 protein. Here the sample spans 94,000 or so distinct CDR3 sequences, about 12% being singletons. Sequenced material: a population of CD138-negative cells sorted from bone marrow. All receptors come from a donor at least 40 years old with multiple myeloma.

This chain joins TRBV2 and TRBJ1-1; 9 nucleotides agree with TRBD1. The germline CDR1 and CDR2 sequences are SNHLY and FYNNEI. The CDR3 is made up of 12 amino acids. J was trimmed by 4 bases and V by 7 bases; bases with no gene match: 1. CDR3 amino acids: CASKDRGTEAFF. Here the CDR3 DNA reads TGTGCCAGCAAGGACAGGGGCACTGAAGCTTTCTTT.

In its sample, this clonotype was seen many times. The chain couples TRBV7-9 to TRBJ2-3; 7 nucleotides match TRBD2. CDR1 is SEHNR and CDR2 is FQNEAQ in the germline V gene (reference sequence). The V gene end was trimmed by 5 bases and the J gene end by 6 bases; junction bases not matched to a gene: 11. The CDR3 is 15 amino acids. Here the CDR3 DNA reads TGTGCCAGCAGCCCACTGGGCGGGAGAGGTGATACGCAGTATTTT. Its protein product is CASSPLGGRGDTQYF.

Ten or more counts support this clonotype. The V gene is TRBV20-1, the J gene TRBJ2-5; 7 bases are a match to TRBD2. The CDR3 spans 13 residues. Germline CDR1 reads DFQATT; CDR2 reads SNEGSKA (reference sequence). V was clipped by 7 bases and J by 2 bases; unmatched bases: 7. The CDR3 DNA sequence: TGCAGTGGAGAGACTAGCCTACAAGAGACCCAGTACTTC. It yields the protein CSGETSLQETQYF.

With respect to this clonotype: A much larger clone differs from this one at a single base, so this may be a read error. The V and J genes are TRBV3-1 and TRBJ2-2; TRBD2 is a possible D gene (5 bases). Germline lookup yields CDR1 LGHDT and CDR2 YNNKEL (reference sequence). This CDR3 has 14 amino acids. Trimming removed 4 bases from V and 6 bases from J, with 12 bases in between. The CDR3 bases are TGTGCCAGCAGCCTACGGGATTTCCCCGGGGAGCTGTTTTTT. Encoded protein: CASSLRDFPGELFF.

This clonotype showed up many times. This chain joins TRBV5-1 and TRBJ2-5, with D possibly matching TRBD1 (6 bases). Trimming left V 1 base short and J 3 bases short, with 10 bases between. The CDR3 spans 14 residues. The germline V gene encodes CDR1 SGHRS and CDR2 YFSETQ. CDR3 residues: CASSLWDNEETQYF. In nucleotides, the CDR3 is TGCGCCAGCAGCTTGTGGGACAACGAAGAGACCCAGTACTTC. The whole variable domain, remainder taken from reference TRBV5-1 and TRBJ2-5, is KAGVTQTPRYLIKTRGQQVTLSCSPISGHRSVSWYQQTPGQGLQFLFEYFSETQRNKGNFPGRFSGRQFSNSRSEMNVSTLELGDSALYLCASSLWDNEETQYFGPGTRLLVL.

This clonotype came up many times. A junction boundary mismatches the germline segment, possibly from a read error. The V and J genes are TRBV7-7 and TRBJ2-1; 13 bases map to TRBD2. The CDR3 is made up of 16 amino acids. CDR1 and CDR2 from the germline V gene are SSHAT and FNYEAQ (reference sequence). Here the CDR3 reads CASSFGLAGVGDEQFF. DNA for the CDR3: TGTGCTAGCAGCTTCGGACTAGCGGGAGTTGGTGATGAGCAGTTCTTC.

This sequence joins TRBV11-2 and TRBJ2-1; TRBD1 might be the D (6 bases). The CDR3 runs 15 residues. Trimming removed 6 bases at V and 0 bases at J, with 12 bases between. Per the germline V gene, CDR1 is SGHAT and CDR2 is FQNNGV. The CDR3 sequence is CASRDQGFSYNEQFF. The DNA of the CDR3 is TGTGCCAGCAGGGATCAGGGGTTCTCCTACAATGAGCAGTTCTTC. Supplemented by reference TRBV11-2 and TRBJ2-1, the full variable domain reads EAGVAQSPRYKIIEKRQSVAFWCNPISGHATLYWYQQILGQGPKLLIQFQNNGVVDDSQLPKDRFSAERLKGVDSTLKIQPAKLEDSAVYLCASRDQGFSYNEQFFGPGTRLTVL.

Comment on this clonotype: This sequence may be a read error, since a much larger clone differs from it by one base. This chain connects TRBV20-1 to TRBJ1-5; 8 positions match TRBD1. The CDR3 totals 13 residues. CDR1 is DFQATT, CDR2 SNEGSKA, per germline (reference sequence). The CDR3 reads CGARQGNGQPQHF. CDR3 bases: TGCGGTGCTAGACAGGGGAACGGGCAGCCCCAGCATTTT.

In its sample, this clonotype was seen many times. This chain connects TRBV2 to TRBJ1-2; D call uncertain. Trimming shortened V by 7 bases and J by 0 bases, and 15 bases separated the two germline ends. Germline V lookup: CDR1 SNHLY, CDR2 FYNNEI. The CDR3 runs 15 residues. For the CDR3, the DNA is TGTGCCAGCAATCCCTTGCTAGATTCTAACTATGGCTACACCTTC. Its translation is CASNPLLDSNYGYTF.

Ten or more counts support this clonotype. The chain employs TRBV19 and TRBJ2-1, with 12 bases fitting TRBD2. Germline CDR1 is LNHDA and CDR2 is SQIVND (reference sequence). Trimming took 6 bases from V and 5 from J; bases not matched to a gene: 5. The CDR3 runs to 15 residues. The CDR3 DNA reads as TGTGCCAGTAGCGGACTAGCGGGATTGCACAATGAGCAGTTCTTC. This translates into CASSGLAGLHNEQFF.

This clonotype was picked up many times. V usage is TRBV4-1 and J usage is TRBJ2-1; possibly TRBD2 for D (6 bases). CDR1 and CDR2 (germline): MGHRA, YSYEKL. The CDR3 is made up of 15 amino acids. Trimming pared 5 bases from V and 4 bases from J, leaving 15 bases between. This chain's CDR3 is CASSGGRELYNEQFF. The CDR3 nucleotides are TGCGCCAGCAGCGGGGGTCGGGAGTTGTACAATGAGCAGTTCTTC.

The rearrangement uses TRBV14 and TRBJ2-6; D is perhaps TRBD2 (7 bases). Trimming pared 1 base from V and 1 base from J, leaving 23 bases between. This CDR3 contains 21 residues. Per the germline V gene, CDR1 is SGHDN and CDR2 is FVKESK. The CDR3 loop is CASSQGHRRGRGGSGANVLTF. The CDR3 DNA is TGTGCCAGCAGCCAAGGTCATCGTCGGGGGCGCGGGGGATCTGGGGCCAACGTCCTGACTTTC.

The chain combines TRBV7-9 with TRBJ2-5, with 10 positions matching TRBD1. Germline assignment: CDR1 SEHNR and CDR2 FQNEAQ (reference sequence). The CDR3 loop spans 15 amino acids. V trimming: 3 bases; J trimming: 4 bases; junction bases outside the gene matches: 5. The CDR3 protein is CASSFTGTGVETQYF. The CDR3 region has the DNA TGTGCCAGCAGCTTCACAGGGACAGGGGTAGAGACCCAGTACTTC.

There are many counts of this clonotype. The chain uses TRBV5-1 and TRBJ2-7; the D gene is possibly TRBD2 (5 bases). The CDR3 runs 13 residues. Trimming removed 4 bases from V and 2 bases from J, with 10 bases in between. Germline CDR1 and CDR2: SGHRS and YFSETQ. The CDR3: CASSGGGTYEQYF. Here the CDR3 DNA reads TGCGCCAGCAGCGGAGGCGGCACCTACGAGCAGTACTTC.

This clonotype was seen repeatedly, ten times or more. The CDR3 region has the DNA TGTGCCAGCAGCTCCGGAGGGCCGGCAGATACGCAGTATTTT. Translation: CASSSGGPADTQYF. The chain is built from TRBV7-2 and TRBJ2-3; D is possibly TRBD2 (6 bases). Trimming shortened V by 4 bases and J by 4 bases, and 12 bases separated the two germline ends. The length of the CDR3 is 14 residues. The germline gives CDR1 SGHTA, CDR2 FQGNSA.

About this clonotype itself: A much larger clone lies a single base off, so this may be a read error. This rearrangement joins TRBV7-6 to TRBJ2-2; 9 bases are a match to TRBD2. This CDR3 has 15 residues. The germline V gene has CDR1 SGHVS and CDR2 FNYEAQ. The junction had 2 bases not matched to a gene; V was cut back by 1 base and J by 5 bases. The CDR3 region has the DNA TGTGCCAGCAGCTTAGATAGCGGGAGTACCGGGGAGCTGTTTTTT. It codes for CASSLDSGSTGELFF.

This clonotype was seen many times. The J gene is TRBJ2-1, the V gene TRBV2; 8 bases map to TRBD2. CDR3 length equals 17 residues. CDR1 SNHLY and CDR2 FYNNEI come from the germline V gene. V lost 6 bases and J lost 0; bases outside the gene matches: 10. The CDR3 coding sequence is TGTGCCAGCAGGGACGACCTCGGGACTAGCTCCTACAATGAGCAGTTCTTC. This sequence encodes CASRDDLGTSSYNEQFF.

Of note for this clonotype: One junction end disagrees with the germline gene, perhaps due to a read error. The chain carries TRBV7-8 and TRBJ2-5, with D perhaps assigned TRBD1 or TRBD2 (6 bases each). The CDR3 spans 15 residues. Germline V gives CDR1 SGHVS, CDR2 FQNEAQ. The CDR3 is CGSSLGGGRQETQYF. The CDR3 DNA reads as TGTGGCAGCAGCTTAGGAGGGGGGCGACAAGAGACCCAGTACTTC.

In this sample, this clonotype turned up many times. The CDR3 region is CAGNDGITDTEAFF. CDR3 nucleotides: TGCGCCGGTAACGACGGGATAACGGACACTGAAGCTTTCTTT. This chain connects TRBV5-1 to TRBJ1-1; D ambiguous. V was shortened by 10 bases and J by 3 bases, with 19 bases between the two germline ends. CDR1 is SGHRS, CDR2 YFSETQ, per germline. The CDR3 length is 14 residues.

This clonotype showed up many times. The chain carries TRBV3-1 and TRBJ2-7; D is unresolved. The CDR3 loop spans 14 amino acids. V lost 0 bases to trimming and J lost 4 bases, with 10 bases between them. The V gene's germline CDR1 is LGHDT and CDR2 YNNKEL (reference sequence). CDR3 sequence: CASSQDTSEYEQYF. CDR3 DNA: TGTGCCAGCAGCCAAGATACGAGTGAGTACGAGCAGTACTTC.

This clonotype has a count of ten or more. This chain joins TRBV20-1 and TRBJ2-7; 7 nucleotides agree with TRBD2. This CDR3 has 13 amino acids. Germline trimming cut 1 base from V and 0 bases from J; bases unmatched to any gene: 0. Germline V gene data show CDR1 as DFQATT and CDR2 as SNEGSKA (reference sequence). The CDR3 loop is CSARGGSSYEQYF. For the CDR3, the DNA is TGCAGTGCTAGAGGCGGGAGCTCCTACGAGCAGTACTTC.

In the case of this clonotype: This may come from a read error, since a much larger clone is one base off. The V and J genes are TRBV7-9 and TRBJ2-7; 9 bases are shared with TRBD1. There are 16 residues in the CDR3. Germline CDR1 and CDR2: SEHNR and FQNEAQ (reference sequence). This CDR3 is CASSATGTGSPYEQDF. The CDR3 bases are TGTGCCAGCAGCGCAACCGGGACAGGGTCGCCCTACGAGCAGGACTTC.

This clonotype came up many times. CDR3 in amino acids: CASSPRGGQGWSGELFF. The CDR3 coding sequence is TGTGCCAGCAGCCCGAGGGGTGGACAGGGATGGTCCGGGGAGCTGTTTTTT. The genes are TRBV9 and TRBJ2-2; 8 bases fit TRBD1. This CDR3 has 17 amino acids. The germline V gene has CDR1 SGDLS and CDR2 YYNGEE. V shed 4 bases, J shed 6 bases, and the junction held 14 bases outside the gene matches.

The table lists this clonotype with many counts. The rearrangement links TRBV6-5 to TRBJ2-6; either TRBD1 or TRBD2 may supply D (6 bases each). The ends were cut back, 0 bases at V and 2 bases at J, with 11 bases in the middle. CDR1 is MNHEY, CDR2 SVGAGI, per germline. The CDR3 spans 17 residues. CDR3 sequence reads: CASSYSFGGAGANVLTF. CDR3 DNA sequence: TGTGCCAGCAGTTACTCGTTCGGGGGCGCTGGGGCCAACGTCCTGACTTTC.

This clonotype was seen repeatedly, ten times or more. This chain connects TRBV27 to TRBJ2-3; the D call may be TRBD1 or TRBD2 (6 bases each). The CDR3 covers 18 residues. The germline CDR1 and CDR2 sequences are MNHEY and SMNVEV (reference sequence). Between the trimmed V and J ends, which lost 1 base and 7 bases, there was a span of 24 bases. In DNA, the CDR3 is TGTGCCAGCAGTTTATTAGGGGACCTGGGGGCGGGGAGGAATACGCAGTATTTT. Residues: CASSLLGDLGAGRNTQYF.

This clonotype has a count of ten or more. The DNA of the CDR3 is TGTGCCTGGAACTCCGCACGTCAGGGGGTTAGGCAGCCCCAGCATTTT. As protein: CAWNSARQGVRQPQHF. The rearrangement uses TRBV30 and TRBJ1-5, with TRBD1 matching 7 bases. There are 16 residues in the CDR3. With 4 bases clipped from V and 7 bases from J, the junction kept 16 bases outside the gene matches. From germline, CDR1 is GTSNPN and CDR2 SVGIG (reference sequence). The variable domain in full, with the rest retrieved from reference TRBV30 and TRBJ1-5, is SQTIHQWPATLVQPVGSPLSLECTVEGTSNPNLYWYRQAAGRGLQLLFYSVGIGQISSEVPQNLSASRPQDRQFILSSKKLLLSDSGFYLCAWNSARQGVRQPQHFGDGTRLSIL.

This clonotype was recorded at least ten times. The chain carries TRBV12-3 or TRBV12-4 and TRBJ2-3; no reliable D call. The ends were cut back, 3 bases at V and 1 base at J, with 8 bases in the middle. The CDR3 extends over 14 amino acids. The CDR3: CASSFRARTDTQYF. In DNA, the CDR3 is TGTGCCAGCAGTTTTCGGGCCCGCACAGATACGCAGTATTTT.

This clonotype showed up just a few times. A much larger clone lies one base from this, so it may be a read error. The rearrangement uses TRBV6-1 and TRBJ1-5; perhaps TRBD1 as D (5 bases). This CDR3 has 16 residues. Trimming shortened V by 7 bases and J by 0 bases, and 16 bases separated the two germline ends. Germline CDR1 is MNHNS and CDR2 is SASEGT. The CDR3 sequence is CASTTGTAYSNQPQHF. As DNA, the CDR3 is TGTGCCAGCACTACCGGGACGGCCTATAGCAATCAGCCCCAGCATTTT.

The sample holds a few counts of this clonotype. This CDR3 fails to terminate in the conserved phenylalanine or tryptophan, so it likely reflects a read error. It is unclear where the CDR3 begins or ends on the DNA, so no DNA is shown, and the CDR3 is as TCRdb lists it. The J gene is TRBJ2-7, the V gene TRBV24-1; the DNA was not compared with TRBD2, the D call given in the table. With termini counted, the CDR3 has 11 amino acids. Germline CDR1 reads KGHDR; CDR2 reads SFDVKD. CDR3 region: CATILSGRANY.

This clonotype was found many times. The CDR3 protein is CATSEGTNTGELFF. The CDR3 nucleotides read TGTGCCACCTCCGAGGGGACGAACACCGGGGAGCTGTTTTTT. The chain links TRBV19 to TRBJ2-2; D may correspond to TRBD1 or TRBD2 (5 bases each). There are 14 residues in the CDR3. The V gene's germline CDR1 is LNHDA and CDR2 SQIVND (reference sequence). V gave up 10 bases and J gave up 0 bases, with 12 bases separating them.

This clonotype was seen many times. The chain uses TRBV2 and TRBJ2-7, with D possibly being TRBD2 (6 bases). Germline V CDR1 and CDR2: SNHLY, FYNNEI. This CDR3 comprises 14 residues. Between the trimmed V and J ends, which lost 7 bases and 6 bases, there was a span of 19 bases. CDR3 DNA: TGTGCCAGCAACTGGGGGGACCCCGAAGGCGAGCAGTACTTC. Protein product: CASNWGDPEGEQYF.